The clone carrying this T cell receptor (beta chain) has just one count. What it recognizes is unknown. This sample was taken from a study of neurological immune-mediated disorders. One entry per CDR3 protein results from TCRdb running MiXCR on the 5' RACE reads. The profile shows approximately 85,000 distinct CDR3 sequences, about 13% of them singletons. V shed 4 bases and J 7 bases; nucleotides not matched to a gene: 8. In germline, CDR1 is SGHRS, CDR2 YFSETQ. The CDR3 loop spans 16 amino acids. Time point reported: longitudinal time-point 2. Study-wide findings and caveats: No CDR3 amino acid sequences were shared by expanded clones across subjects, suggesting private repertoires in all groups.

The sample comprised PBMCs. V usage is TRBV5-1 and J usage is TRBJ2-1, with 13 bases identical to TRBD2. The clonotype comes from a female donor with HTLV-1-associated myelopathy (HAM/TSP). CDR3 region: CASSQAGTSGVNEQFF. For the CDR3, the DNA is TGCGCCAGCAGCCAGGCCGGGACTAGCGGGGTGAATGAGCAGTTCTTC.